The following is a TCR beta chain sequence with its context. What it binds is not known. These data come from a study of T cell repertoires in aging, cancer and after chemotherapy. Study overall: Repeat sampling of healthy donors over several months to years showed clear clonal overlap. Study-level results: These repertoire data do not allow conclusions about immunological memory after chemotherapy. In each cancer cohort, median generation probability increased across chemotherapy, suggesting thymic output rebounded. Healthy donors lost TCR diversity with age mainly through richness, cancer patients through richness and evenness.

The CDR3 consists of 16 residues. After removal of 3 bases from V and 1 base from J, the junction contained 8 bases not matched to a gene. CDR1 is KGHSH, CDR2 LQKENI, per germline. Rearranged V-D-J TRB sequences were amplified with a mixed TRB-A/B primer pool. TCRdb itself ran the multiplex PCR reads through MiXCR, one entry per CDR3 protein. Seen here are 8,900 or so distinct CDR3 sequences, 30% to 40% observed once, and the top ten hold approximately 3.5%. Amplification of TCR beta used genomic DNA extracted from peripheral blood. The sequenced material came from blood. This chain uses TRBV18 with TRBJ1-1; 7 bases align to TRBD1. The TCR comes from a human donor in good health. Written as DNA, the CDR3 is TGTGCCAGCTCACCCCTGACAGGGAGGAGGAACACTGAAGCTTTCTTT. This encodes CASSPLTGRRNTEAFF.